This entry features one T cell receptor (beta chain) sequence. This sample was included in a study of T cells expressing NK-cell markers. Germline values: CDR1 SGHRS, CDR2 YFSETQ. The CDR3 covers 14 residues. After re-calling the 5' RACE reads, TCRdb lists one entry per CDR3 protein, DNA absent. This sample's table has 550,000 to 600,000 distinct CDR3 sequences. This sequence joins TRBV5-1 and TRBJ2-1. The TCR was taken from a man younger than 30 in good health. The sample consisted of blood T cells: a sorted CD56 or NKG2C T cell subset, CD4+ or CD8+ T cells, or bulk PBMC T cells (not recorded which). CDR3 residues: CASIADQTYNEQFF.